The 9 T cell receptor beta chains below come from one sample, sequenced in a study of T cell responses to AZD1222 COVID-19 vaccine. The assay was immunoSEQ multiplex PCR, and TCRdb's table has in-frame clones only and misses some. The sample lists 120,000 or so clones, approximately 89% seen once, with roughly 5.4% in the top ten. The sequencing here drew on peripheral blood, taken on day 0 of AZD1222 vaccination. The receptor source for this set is an adult in good health.

V is TRBV18 and J is TRBJ1-1; no clear D gene. The CDR3 has 12 amino acids. Deletions cut 4 bases from V and 4 bases from J, with 7 bases between. The germline V gene has CDR1 KGHSH and CDR2 LQKENI. CDR3 sequence (DNA): TGTGCCAGCTCACGACCGGCCACTGAAGCTTTCTTT. Its protein product is CASSRPATEAFF.

The chain joins TRBV6-5 to TRBJ2-3; the D is unclear. CDR3 length: 12 amino acids. From germline, CDR1 is MNHEY and CDR2 SVGAGI. Trimming pared 6 bases from V and 11 bases from J, leaving 15 bases between. CDR3: CASSPLNVGQYF. The CDR3 nucleotides read TGTGCCAGCAGCCCCTTGAATGTAGGGCAGTATTTT.

In its sample, this clone was seen once. The chain couples TRBV20-1 to TRBJ2-5; D gene ambiguous. CDR3 size: 15 residues. The germline V gene encodes CDR1 DFQATT and CDR2 SNEGSKA (reference sequence). With 3 bases removed from V and 2 bases from J, the gap between germline ends came to 16 bases. Written as DNA, the CDR3 is TGCAGTGCTAGTCGTGAGACGGCAGGACAAGAGACCCAGTACTTC. Amino acids: CSASRETAGQETQYF.

The rearrangement joins TRBV3-1 (or the pseudogene TRBV3-2) to TRBJ1-1; D remains unclear. Germline-derived CDR1 and CDR2 are LGHDT and YNNKEL (reference sequence). This CDR3 region has 12 residues. The V and J ends lost 3 bases and 6 bases respectively, with 8 bases between them. The CDR3 spells CASSHWTAEAFF. CDR3 nucleotides: TGTGCCAGCAGCCATTGGACGGCTGAAGCTTTCTTT.

J is TRBJ1-6 and V is TRBV6-5; a possible D gene is TRBD1 (5 bases). Germline values: CDR1 MNHEY, CDR2 SVGAGI. V gave up 0 bases and J gave up 7 bases, with 10 bases separating them. The length of the CDR3 is 15 residues. The DNA of the CDR3 is TGTGCCAGCAGTTACTCTCCCAGGGTCAATTCACCCCTCCACTTT. Its protein is CASSYSPRVNSPLHF.

The genes are TRBV12-3 or TRBV12-4 and TRBJ2-1; D remains ambiguous. Trimming shortened V by 2 bases and J by 6 bases, and 5 bases separated the two germline ends. The CDR3 extends over 12 amino acids. CDR3 DNA: TGTGCCAGCAGTTTACAGCTCAATGAGCAGTTCTTC. Translation gives CASSLQLNEQFF.

This clone came up once. The rearrangement links TRBV5-1 to TRBJ2-3; TRBD2 matches 8 bases. Germline V CDR1 and CDR2: SGHRS, YFSETQ. The length of the CDR3 is 15 residues. V was pared by 5 bases and J by 5 bases, with 10 bases of the junction left unmatched. The CDR3, as DNA: TGCGCCAGCAGGGACCCTAGCGGGTCGGAAGATACGCAGTATTTT. Its protein product is CASRDPSGSEDTQYF.

The chain couples TRBV12-3 or TRBV12-4 to TRBJ2-5, with no clear D. Between the trimmed V and J ends, which lost 6 bases and 1 base, there was a span of 0 bases. CDR3 length equals 10 residues. The CDR3 DNA reads TGTGCCAGCAGCCAAGAGACCCAGTACTTC. Residues: CASSQETQYF.

This clone was seen just once. The chain uses TRBV5-1 and TRBJ1-5, with D unclear. The V end lost 0 bases, the J end lost 1 base, and 8 bases lay between the germline ends. The germline CDR1 and CDR2 sequences are SGHRS and YFSETQ. The CDR3 totals 15 residues. The CDR3 reads CASSLAGSSNQPQHF. The CDR3 DNA is TGCGCCAGCAGCTTGGCCGGGTCGAGCAATCAGCCCCAGCATTTT.